The present T cell receptor (beta chain) was sequenced within a study of blood T cell repertoires in COVID-19. Deletions cut 2 bases from V and 5 bases from J, with 10 bases between. Looked up from germline, CDR1 is SGHKS and CDR2 is YYEKEE (reference sequence). CDR3 size: 13 residues. Libraries were prepared by immunoSEQ multiplex PCR; TCRdb keeps only in-frame clonotypes and omits some of them. Of some 120,000 clones listed, approximately 83% are singletons. The genes are TRBV5-5 and TRBJ2-5; D call uncertain. This receptor was identified in a woman of 80 years or more with acute or convalescent COVID-19. Sequenced material: peripheral blood. The CDR3 sequence: CASSFAFGETQYF. The CDR3 DNA is TGTGCCAGCAGCTTCGCTTTCGGGGAGACCCAGTACTTC.